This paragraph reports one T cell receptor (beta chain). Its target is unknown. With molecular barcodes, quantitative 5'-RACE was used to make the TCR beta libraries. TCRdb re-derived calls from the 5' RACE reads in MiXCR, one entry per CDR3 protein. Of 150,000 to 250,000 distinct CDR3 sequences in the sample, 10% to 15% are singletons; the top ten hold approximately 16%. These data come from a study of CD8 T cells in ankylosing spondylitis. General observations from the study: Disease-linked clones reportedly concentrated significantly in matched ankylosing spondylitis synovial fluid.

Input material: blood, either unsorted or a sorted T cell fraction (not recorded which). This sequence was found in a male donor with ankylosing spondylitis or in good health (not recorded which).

For the CDR3, the DNA is TGTGCCAGCATCCCCAGAGCGGGGGCCTTCAACACCGGGGAGCTGTTTTTT. It yields the protein CASIPRAGAFNTGELFF. The chain joins TRBV6-1 to TRBJ2-2; 8 nucleotides align to TRBD2. The CDR3 is 17 residues long. Germline values: CDR1 MNHNS, CDR2 SASEGT. V was pared by 7 bases and J by 2 bases, with 12 bases of the junction left unmatched.